This entry describes one T cell receptor beta chain. The clone's antigen remains unknown. Per-base quality was not reported, and no clone a single base away is much larger than it. The germline V gene specifies SGHRS as CDR1 and YFSETQ as CDR2. V gives up 4 bases and J gives up 5 bases, and the segment between their germline ends measures 12 bases. Counted from cysteine to phenylalanine, this CDR3 has 14 amino acids. Here the CDR3 DNA is all that survives: 42 bases in frame from base 1. This entry belongs to a study of blood T cell repertoires in COVID-19 (TCRdb year 2020). Looking at the study overall: ImmuneRACE Cohort 3 recovered participants were defined by two consecutive negative NP/OP PCR tests, healthcare professional clearance, or symptom resolution. Samples covering the acute and convalescent phases of COVID-19 were provided by collaborators in the United States, Italy and Spain. The prospective study material was composed of cDNA or gDNA derived from T cells, B-cell-depleted T cells, or PBMCs. The dataset comprised deeply sampled blood TCRbeta repertoires from subjects exposed to, actively infected with, or recovered from COVID-19. The repertoires were released in a freely available public database meant as a resource for research on the immune response to SARS-CoV-2. Samples came from the ongoing ImmuneRACE study (first 160 participants) plus 1,254 subjects from 6 global collaborators. Sample metadata almost always included a de-identified subject ID, COVID-19 status, age in years and sex. Where available, HLA class I and class II types were taken from metadata supplied by the sample provider and were not determined by assay-based typing. The investigation overall reported the following: The amount of clinical and demographic metadata varied by source and participant and was provided uncurated.

Participants in the prospective study were aged about 18 to 95 years, lived in 24 United States geographic areas, and enrolled through a virtual design. In the prospective study, participants were assigned to cohorts based on the clinical history participants reported in a screening survey and a study questionnaire. Mobile phlebotomists in the prospective study collected whole blood, serum and a nasopharyngeal or oropharyngeal swab from every participant. Participants in the prospective study had the option to provide additional blood draws and questionnaires over a roughly 2-month period. Before DNA extraction, prospective study blood samples were shipped either frozen or at room temperature. TCRbeta CDR3 regions were amplified from genomic DNA by means of the immunoSEQ Assay, a bias-controlled multiplex PCR. As for how the authors treated the data: Within the assay, amplification of reference gene primers was used to estimate how many nucleated cells each sample contained. Sequence reads were collapsed and filtered to measure the absolute abundance of every unique TCRbeta CDR3 rearrangement. For each sample, productive Simpson clonality was calculated as the square root of Simpson's diversity index across productive rearrangements. Entries here come from immuneACCESS through TCRdb and include only in-frame sequences with V and J called. Some clones fail to appear in such tables; in the studies checked, an unresolved V gene covers under half of the shortfall, and the cause of the remainder is unknown. The V and J calls and clone size are taken from that table; D and trimming were inferred from the DNA. For this sample the table gives some 200,000 clones, of which roughly nine tenths were detected only once. Over 3% of the sample is in the top ten clones.

The sequence derives from a woman in her forties or fifties in a cohort exposed to, infected with or recovered from COVID-19 (not recorded which). The sequencing input was PBMCs or T cells enriched from blood (not recorded which). The V and J genes are TRBV5-1 and TRBJ2-2; the best D guess is TRBD1, with 5 bases matching. The CDR3 sequence is CASSLQGRTGELFF. The DNA sequence is as follows: TGCGCCAGCAGCCTGCAGGGCAGAACCGGGGAGCTGTTTTTT.